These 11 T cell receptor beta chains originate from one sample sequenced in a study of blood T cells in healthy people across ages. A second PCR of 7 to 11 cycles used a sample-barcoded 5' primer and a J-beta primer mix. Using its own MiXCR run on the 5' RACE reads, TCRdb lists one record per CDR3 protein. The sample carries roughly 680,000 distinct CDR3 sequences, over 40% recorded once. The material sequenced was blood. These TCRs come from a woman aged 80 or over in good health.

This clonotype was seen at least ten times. DNA for the CDR3: TGTGCCAGCAGCCGTCCGAGACTAGGGTACGAGCAGTACTTC. This codes for CASSRPRLGYEQYF. The chain links TRBV9 to TRBJ2-7; D possibly corresponds to TRBD2 (6 bases). CDR1 is SGDLS, CDR2 YYNGEE, per germline. The CDR3 consists of 14 residues. V gave up 4 bases and J gave up 4 bases, with 15 bases separating them.

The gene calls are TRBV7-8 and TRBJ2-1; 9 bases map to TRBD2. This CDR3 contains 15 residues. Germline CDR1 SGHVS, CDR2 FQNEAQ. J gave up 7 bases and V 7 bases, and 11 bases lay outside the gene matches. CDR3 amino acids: CASNKREATGNEQFF. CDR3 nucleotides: TGTGCCAGCAATAAGCGGGAGGCCACGGGGAATGAGCAGTTCTTC.

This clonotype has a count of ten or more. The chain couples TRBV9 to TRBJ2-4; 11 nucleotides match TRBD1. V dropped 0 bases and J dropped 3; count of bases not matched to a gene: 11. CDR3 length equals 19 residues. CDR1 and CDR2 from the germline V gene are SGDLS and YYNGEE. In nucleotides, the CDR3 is TGTGCCAGCAGCGTAGATCCGGGACAGGGGGGATTGGTCAAAAACATTCAGTACTTC. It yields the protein CASSVDPGQGGLVKNIQYF.

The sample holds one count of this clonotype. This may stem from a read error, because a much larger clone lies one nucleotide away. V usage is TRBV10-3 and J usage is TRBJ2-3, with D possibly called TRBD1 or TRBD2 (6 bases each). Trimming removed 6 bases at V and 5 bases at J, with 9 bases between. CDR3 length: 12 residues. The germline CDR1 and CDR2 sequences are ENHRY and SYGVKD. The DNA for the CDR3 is TGTGCCATCAGGGAGGGGGGAGATACGCAGTATTTT. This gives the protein CAIREGGDTQYF.

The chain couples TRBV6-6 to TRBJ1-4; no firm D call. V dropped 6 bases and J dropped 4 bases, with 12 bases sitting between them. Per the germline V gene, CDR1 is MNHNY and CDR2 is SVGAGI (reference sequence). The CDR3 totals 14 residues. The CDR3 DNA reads TGTGCCAGCAGCACCGGGAGGGATAATGAAAAACTGTTTTTT. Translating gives CASSTGRDNEKLFF.

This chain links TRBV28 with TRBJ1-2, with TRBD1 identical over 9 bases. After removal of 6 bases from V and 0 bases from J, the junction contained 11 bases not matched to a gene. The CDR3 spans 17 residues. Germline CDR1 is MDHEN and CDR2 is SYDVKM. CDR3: CASSSPGQGGANYGYTF. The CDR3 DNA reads TGTGCCAGCAGCTCTCCGGGACAGGGAGGAGCTAACTATGGCTACACCTTC.

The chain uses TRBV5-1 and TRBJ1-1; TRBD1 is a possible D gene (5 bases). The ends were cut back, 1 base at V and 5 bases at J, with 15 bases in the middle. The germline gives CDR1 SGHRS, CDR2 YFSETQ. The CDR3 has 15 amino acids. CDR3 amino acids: CASSLKGPTDTEAFF. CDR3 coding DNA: TGCGCCAGCAGCTTGAAGGGGCCCACAGATACTGAAGCTTTCTTT.

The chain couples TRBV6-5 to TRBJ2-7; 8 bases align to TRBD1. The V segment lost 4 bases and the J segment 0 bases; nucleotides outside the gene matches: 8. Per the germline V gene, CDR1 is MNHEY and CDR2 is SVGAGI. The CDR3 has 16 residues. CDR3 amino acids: CASSLSGTGVSYEQYF. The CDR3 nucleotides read TGTGCCAGCAGTTTGTCCGGGACAGGCGTCTCCTACGAGCAGTACTTC.

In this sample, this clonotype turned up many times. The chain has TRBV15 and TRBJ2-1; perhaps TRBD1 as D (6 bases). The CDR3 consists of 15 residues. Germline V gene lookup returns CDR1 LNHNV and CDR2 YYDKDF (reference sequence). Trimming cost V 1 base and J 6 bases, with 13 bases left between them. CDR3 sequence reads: CATSRARQGSNEQFF. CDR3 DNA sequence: TGTGCCACCAGCAGAGCTAGGCAGGGGAGCAATGAGCAGTTCTTC.

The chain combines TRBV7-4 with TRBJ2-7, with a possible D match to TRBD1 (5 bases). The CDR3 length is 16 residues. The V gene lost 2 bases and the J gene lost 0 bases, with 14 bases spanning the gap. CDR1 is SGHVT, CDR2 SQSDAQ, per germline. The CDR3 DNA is TGTGCCAGCAGCTTAAATGATCAGGGTAGCTCCTACGAGCAGTACTTC. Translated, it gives CASSLNDQGSSYEQYF.

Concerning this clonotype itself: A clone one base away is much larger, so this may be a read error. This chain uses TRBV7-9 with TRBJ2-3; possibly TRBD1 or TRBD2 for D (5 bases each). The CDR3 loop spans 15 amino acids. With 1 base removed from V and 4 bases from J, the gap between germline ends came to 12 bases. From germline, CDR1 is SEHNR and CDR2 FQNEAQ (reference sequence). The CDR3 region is CASSLGVGTADTQYF. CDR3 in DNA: TGTGCCAGCAGCTTAGGGGTAGGGACCGCAGATACGCAGTATTTT. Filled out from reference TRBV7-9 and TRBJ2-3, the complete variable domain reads DTGVSQNPRHKITKRGQNVTFRCDPISEHNRLYWYRQTLGQGPEFLTYFQNEAQLEKSRLLSDRFSAERPKGSFSTLEIQRTEQGDSAMYLCASSLGVGTADTQYFGPGTRLTVL.